What follows are 8 T cell receptor beta chains derived from one specimen sequenced in a study of blood T cell repertoires in COVID-19. Assay: immunoSEQ multiplex PCR; the TCRdb copy retains only in-frame clones and omits some. The data contain 22,000 or so clones, 85% to 90% of them seen just once; the ten biggest clones take up about 7.4%. The sample comprised peripheral blood. The source is a woman in her fifties or sixties with active COVID-19.

This clone has a handful of counts. The gene calls are TRBV10-3 and TRBJ2-7; a weak D match, TRBD1 (5 bases). V gave up 0 bases and J gave up 0 bases, with 9 bases separating them. This CDR3 spans 15 amino acids. From germline, CDR1 is ENHRY and CDR2 SYGVKD. The CDR3 sequence: CAISESAGFSYEQYF. CDR3 coding DNA: TGTGCCATCAGTGAGTCCGCAGGGTTCTCCTACGAGCAGTACTTC.

The CDR3 here is CASSEIAGGSEQFF. The CDR3 DNA reads TGTGCCAGCAGTGAGATAGCGGGGGGTAGTGAGCAGTTCTTC. This chain uses TRBV6-4 with TRBJ2-1; 10 bases fit TRBD2. V shed 3 bases and J 9 bases; nucleotides not matched to a gene: 5. Germline CDR1 and CDR2: MRHNA and SNTAGT. The CDR3 consists of 14 residues.

This clone occurred once. This chain joins TRBV5-6 and TRBJ1-6; no definite D call. CDR1 and CDR2 from the germline V gene are SGHDT and YYEEEE. V was shortened by 4 bases and J by 8 bases, with 13 bases between the two germline ends. CDR3 size: 14 residues. The CDR3 DNA reads TGTGCCAGCAGCGGGCTAACCCCCTATTCACCCCTCCACTTT. Protein: CASSGLTPYSPLHF.

The genes are TRBV29-1 and TRBJ2-5; possibly TRBD2 for D (5 bases). CDR1 and CDR2 from the germline V gene are SQVTM and ANQGSEA. V was shortened by 5 bases and J by 5 bases, with 12 bases between the two germline ends. This CDR3 contains 12 residues. The CDR3, as DNA: TGCAGCGTTCGGGGATGGAGTGAGACCCAGTACTTC. It codes for CSVRGWSETQYF.

This sequence joins TRBV5-6 and TRBJ1-4; D gene unclear. The CDR3 totals 16 residues. Per germline, CDR1 SGHDT and CDR2 YYEEEE. V was pared by 1 base and J by 0 bases, with 10 bases between. Written as DNA, the CDR3 is TGTGCCAGCAGCTTGAGGCGGGCGACAACTAATGAAAAACTGTTTTTT. It specifies CASSLRRATTNEKLFF.

This clone was detected only a few times. V gene TRBV18 combines with J gene TRBJ1-3, with D unresolved. V lost 3 bases to trimming and J lost 2 bases, with 14 bases between them. The CDR3 has 16 amino acids. Germline values: CDR1 KGHSH, CDR2 LQKENI. The CDR3 nucleotides are TGTGCCAGCTCACCCCTAGGAGAGCGACCTGGAAACACCATATATTTT. It translates to CASSPLGERPGNTIYF.

The rearrangement joins TRBV6-4 to TRBJ2-3; D call uncertain. Germline V gene lookup returns CDR1 MRHNA and CDR2 SNTAGT. The ends were cut back, 2 bases at V and 3 bases at J, with 6 bases in the middle. This CDR3 spans 13 amino acids. The DNA for the CDR3 is TGTGCCAGCAGTGACGAGGATACAGATACGCAGTATTTT. Amino acid sequence: CASSDEDTDTQYF.

The chain recombines TRBV2 with TRBJ1-5, with TRBD1 as a possible D gene (5 bases). Trimming left V 6 bases short and J 7 bases short, with 13 bases between. The CDR3 is 13 amino acids. CDR1 is SNHLY and CDR2 is FYNNEI in the germline V gene. The CDR3 here is CASSSTEGQPQHF. The CDR3 DNA reads as TGTGCCAGCAGCTCCACGGAGGGGCAGCCCCAGCATTTT.